This T cell receptor beta chain appears in the sequencing data of a study of graft-versus-host responses after intestinal transplantation. Germline V gene data show CDR1 as LGHNA and CDR2 as YNFKEQ. The CDR3 consists of 17 residues. The V segment lost 0 bases and the J segment 5 bases; nucleotides outside the gene matches: 5. Repertoires were generated with immunoSEQ multiplex PCR, while TCRdb's copy carries only in-frame clones and drops some. The sample includes 60,000 to 75,000 clones, 80% to 90% of them seen just once. Points on this clone: Its antigen is not known.

The chain links TRBV4-2 to TRBJ2-3; 13 nucleotides align to TRBD2. This specimen was unstimulated CD8+ T cells sorted from spleen or lymph node cells, taken before intestinal transplant. The TCR sequence derives from a human donor who received an intestinal transplant. The CDR3 region has the DNA TGTGCCAGCAGCCAAGAACTAGCGGGAGGGCCGAGAGATACGCAGTATTTT. It encodes CASSQELAGGPRDTQYF.